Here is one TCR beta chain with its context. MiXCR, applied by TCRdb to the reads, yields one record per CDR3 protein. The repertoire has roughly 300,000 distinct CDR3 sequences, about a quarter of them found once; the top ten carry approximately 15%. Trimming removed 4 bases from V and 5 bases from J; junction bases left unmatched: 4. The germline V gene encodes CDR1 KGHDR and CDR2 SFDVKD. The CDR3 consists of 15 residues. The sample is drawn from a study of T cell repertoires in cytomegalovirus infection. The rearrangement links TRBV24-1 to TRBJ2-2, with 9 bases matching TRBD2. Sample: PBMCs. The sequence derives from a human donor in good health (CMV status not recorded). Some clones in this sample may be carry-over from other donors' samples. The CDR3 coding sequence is TGTGCCACCAGTGAGTTGGCGGGAGGGACCGGGGAGCTGTTTTTT. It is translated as CATSELAGGTGELFF.